This T cell receptor (beta chain) was documented in a study of OX40 agonist ivuxolimab in advanced cancers. The study in broad terms: Ivuxolimab was a fully human IgG2 agonistic monoclonal antibody targeting the costimulatory receptor OX40 (CD134). Intravenous ivuxolimab was administered to patients every 2 weeks at six dose levels: 0.01, 0.1, 0.3, 1.5, 3 and 10 mg/kg. Of the approximately 54 dose-escalation patients, hepatocellular carcinoma was present in around 19, melanoma in roughly 15, renal cell carcinoma in 9 and head and neck cancer in 9. In the dose-escalation cohort, 65% to 85% of patients were male, and the mean age was roughly 56 years with a range of about 20 to 80. Patients were allowed to have had prior anti-PD-1, anti-PD-L1 or anti-CTLA-4 therapy, and around two fifths of the dose-escalation patients had been treated with checkpoint inhibitors. Three dose-escalation patients achieved partial responses, one with hepatocellular carcinoma and two with cutaneous melanoma. Peripheral TCRbeta sequencing aimed to test whether ivuxolimab altered TCR sequence diversity and caused clonal T-cell expansion. The paper describes the monotherapy dose-escalation part (N ≈ 50 patients) of the phase I trial of ivuxolimab.

Study-wide conclusions, independent of this receptor: At doses from 0.1 to 3.0 mg/kg, clonal expansion was seen in both CD4+ and CD8+ blood T cells between baseline and week 6. In partial responders in the 0.1-3.0 mg/kg groups, normalized peripheral clonal expansion was found to be among the lowest, especially among CD8+ T cells. Low levels of normalized T-cell clonal expansion were also seen in some patients who did not respond. Which antigens the clonally expanded peripheral T cells were specific for was not determined. On average, CD8+ T cells showed more expanded clones than CD4+ T cells after ivuxolimab.

As regards this clone: There is no known antigen for this receptor. No clone much larger than this one lies a single base away; base qualities are absent.

The trial excluded patients who had a history of autoimmune disease or who were on systemic immunosuppression. Peripheral blood for TCR sequencing was collected from all dose cohorts at baseline, on cycle 4 day 1, and on cycle 7 day 1. The samples were drawn from a first-in-human, open-label, multicenter phase I dose-escalation trial of ivuxolimab. Adults with locally advanced or metastatic melanoma, renal cell carcinoma, hepatocellular carcinoma or head and neck squamous cell carcinoma were enrolled in the trial. Before TCR sequencing, CD4+ T cells and CD8+ T cells from peripheral blood were sorted into separate populations. Genomic DNA was isolated from the sorted cells so that the TCRbeta CDR3 region could be sequenced. The immunoSEQ Assay was used for sequencing of TCRbeta CDR3 regions. The table comes from immuneACCESS by way of TCRdb, which keeps in-frame sequences with V and J called. Part of the clones is missing from these tables; in studies checked, under half for an unresolved V gene and the rest for unknown reasons. The sample yields some 50,000 clones; 75% to 95% were counted once. 4% to 5% of the sample goes to the ten largest clones.

Cut back by 3 bases and 0 bases, the V and J ends lie 22 bases apart. The CDR3, cysteine through phenylalanine, is 19 amino acids long. Only CDR3 DNA is held: 57 bases, read in frame from base 1. Based on the germline V gene, the CDR1 and CDR2 sequences are SGDLS and YYNGEE. The chain is made from TRBV9 and TRBJ2-1; the D gene is perhaps TRBD2, from 5 matching bases. This specimen consisted of CD4+ or CD8+ T cells sorted from blood, obtained in a trial of the OX40 agonist ivuxolimab. This receptor was identified in an adult with an advanced solid tumor such as melanoma, head and neck, liver or kidney cancer. The DNA reads as follows: TGTGCCAGCAGCGCCGAGGGTGGCAGGCGGGCGAGCTCCTACAATGAGCAGTTCTTC. Its amino acids are CASSAEGGRRASSYNEQFF.